Below, 20 T cell receptor beta chains from the same sample are listed, as sequenced in a study of control samples from healthy donors and cancer patients. The data were produced by immunoSEQ multiplex PCR, yet TCRdb's version contains in-frame clones alone and is incomplete. The data contain 75,000 to 80,000 clones, approximately 91% of them singletons. The material sequenced was PBMCs. The receptor set was obtained from a woman in her fifties or sixties with colorectal cancer.

This clone was detected only once. The gene calls are TRBV7-6 and TRBJ1-3, with no clear D. V lost 4 bases, J lost 3 bases, and 19 bases lay in between. Per the germline V gene, CDR1 is SGHVS and CDR2 is FNYEAQ. The CDR3 runs to 17 residues. CDR3 region: CASSSILGQAGGNTIYF. CDR3 sequence (DNA): TGTGCCAGCAGCTCGATACTGGGCCAGGCGGGTGGAAACACCATATATTTT.

This rearrangement joins TRBV2 to TRBJ2-7; tentatively, D is TRBD1 or TRBD2 (5 bases each). Trimming removed 8 bases from V and 1 base from J, with 9 bases in between. There are 12 residues in the CDR3. Germline V gives CDR1 SNHLY, CDR2 FYNNEI. CDR3 protein: CASAWGSYEQYV. DNA of the CDR3: TGTGCCAGCGCCTGGGGGTCCTACGAGCAGTACGTC.

This CDR3 is CASSRVNSPLHF. The CDR3 DNA is TGTGCCAGCAGCAGGGTTAATTCACCCCTCCACTTT. The rearrangement uses TRBV3-1 (or the pseudogene TRBV3-2) and TRBJ1-6; D ambiguous. Germline V CDR1 and CDR2: LGHDT, YNNKEL (reference sequence). This CDR3 contains 12 residues. V was cut by 5 bases and J by 6 bases, with 5 bases left in between.

The gene calls are TRBV13 and TRBJ1-2; D remains ambiguous. Germline V gene sequence: CDR1 PRHDT, CDR2 FYEKMQ (reference sequence). V dropped 8 bases and J dropped 8 bases, with 12 bases sitting between them. The CDR3 is made up of 11 amino acids. CDR3 coding DNA: TGTGCCAGCCCGGAACGGGCGGGCTACACCTTC. Protein product: CASPERAGYTF.

The chain recombines TRBV6-2 or TRBV6-3 with TRBJ1-2; TRBD1 matches at 7 bases. V lost 5 bases and J lost 5; bases outside the gene matches: 5. This CDR3 is 13 amino acids long. CDR1 is MNHEY and CDR2 is SVGEGT in the germline V gene. CDR3 sequence: CASSRDRDYGYTF. The CDR3 nucleotides are TGTGCCAGCAGTCGCGACAGGGATTATGGCTACACCTTC.

This chain joins TRBV12-2 and TRBJ1-2. TRBV12-2 is a pseudogene segment. The length of the CDR3 is 13 residues. The CDR3, as DNA: TGTGCAAGTCGCTTAGCCCCGGTTTGGTGGGGGGATTTC. It encodes CASRLAPVWWGDF.

The chain employs TRBV13 and TRBJ2-5; D could derive from TRBD1 or TRBD2 (6 bases each). Germline V gives CDR1 PRHDT, CDR2 FYEKMQ (reference sequence). V was shortened by 2 bases and J by 7 bases, with 14 bases between the two germline ends. This CDR3 comprises 14 residues. The CDR3 bases are TGTGCCAGCAGCTTAAGAGGGGGGACTGGGACCCAGTACTTC. Encoded protein: CASSLRGGTGTQYF.

The V call is TRBV6-5, the J call TRBJ2-5, with D possibly matching TRBD2 (6 bases). Trimming removed 2 bases from V and 1 base from J, with 14 bases in between. The CDR3 is 16 residues long. Germline V gene sequence: CDR1 MNHEY, CDR2 SVGAGI. In DNA, the CDR3 is TGTGCCAGCAGTTACAAGTTTAGCGGACGCCAAGAGACCCAGTACTTC. Its protein product is CASSYKFSGRQETQYF.

The chain combines TRBV6-2 or TRBV6-3 with TRBJ2-7; no clear D. This CDR3 is built from 13 residues. Per germline, CDR1 MNHEY and CDR2 SVGEGT. Deletions cut 4 bases from V and 3 bases from J, with 10 bases between. Here the CDR3 DNA reads TGTGCCAGCAGTTTCGGCGTACTCTACGAGCAGTACGTC. Protein sequence: CASSFGVLYEQYV.

This clone occurred a few times. The chain employs TRBV18 and TRBJ1-2, with unresolved D. V was pared by 2 bases and J by 4 bases, with 8 bases between. Germline values: CDR1 KGHSH, CDR2 LQKENI. The CDR3 totals 13 residues. In DNA, the CDR3 is TGTGCCAGCTCACCAGGGAAAAGCTATGGCTACACCTTC. It encodes CASSPGKSYGYTF.

V and J are TRBV3-1 (or the pseudogene TRBV3-2) and TRBJ1-3, with D unclear. Trimming left V 4 bases short and J 2 bases short, with 3 bases between. This CDR3 has 12 amino acids. Germline V lookup: CDR1 LGHDT, CDR2 YNNKEL (reference sequence). The CDR3 is CASSPPGNTIYF. DNA for the CDR3: TGTGCCAGCAGCCCCCCTGGAAACACCATATATTTT.

CDR3 in amino acids: CAWSPAEAFF. In DNA, the CDR3 is TGTGCCTGGAGTCCCGCTGAAGCTTTCTTT. The chain couples TRBV30 to TRBJ1-1; D is unclear. There are 10 residues in the CDR3. Deletions cut 2 bases from V and 6 bases from J, with 4 bases between. The germline CDR1 and CDR2 sequences are GTSNPN and SVGIG (reference sequence).

V usage is TRBV9 and J usage is TRBJ1-5; no definite D call. From germline, CDR1 is SGDLS and CDR2 YYNGEE. The CDR3 runs to 15 residues. Trimming shortened V by 4 bases and J by 2 bases, and 13 bases separated the two germline ends. The CDR3: CASSSHGVGNQPQHF. The CDR3, as DNA: TGTGCCAGCAGCTCCCACGGGGTGGGCAATCAGCCCCAGCATTTT.

This sequence joins TRBV7-2 and TRBJ2-4; D tentatively reads TRBD1 or TRBD2 (5 bases each). Trimming cost V 3 bases and J 7 bases, with 10 bases left between them. Germline-derived CDR1 and CDR2 are SGHTA and FQGNSA. This CDR3 region has 13 residues. This chain's CDR3 is CASSLGRVNIQYF. The CDR3 coding sequence is TGTGCCAGCAGCTTGGGGCGGGTTAACATTCAGTACTTC.

The chain joins TRBV2 to TRBJ2-5; 9 bases match TRBD1. After removal of 8 bases from V and 1 base from J, the junction contained 5 bases not matched to a gene. Looked up from germline, CDR1 is SNHLY and CDR2 is FYNNEI. The CDR3 runs 14 residues. The CDR3 here is CASGGQGLQETQYF. In nucleotides, the CDR3 is TGTGCCAGCGGTGGACAGGGGCTCCAAGAGACCCAGTACTTC.

The gene calls are TRBV14 and TRBJ1-2; the D gene is possibly TRBD1 (6 bases). Germline lookup yields CDR1 SGHDN and CDR2 FVKESK. There are 13 residues in the CDR3. Between the trimmed V and J ends, which lost 2 bases and 4 bases, there was a span of 8 bases. The chain's CDR3 is CASSQTGPYGYTF. CDR3 DNA sequence: TGTGCCAGCAGCCAAACAGGGCCCTATGGCTACACCTTC.

CDR3 residues: CASSTVGAEKLFF. CDR3 in DNA: TGCGCCAGCAGCACGGTGGGGGCTGAAAAACTGTTTTTT. This sequence joins TRBV5-1 and TRBJ1-4; maybe TRBD1 (6 bases). Trimming took off 4 bases at V and 7 bases at J, with 11 bases between the two ends. Germline V lookup: CDR1 SGHRS, CDR2 YFSETQ. The CDR3 has 13 amino acids. The full variable domain, completed using reference TRBV5-1 and TRBJ1-4, is KAGVTQTPRYLIKTRGQQVTLSCSPISGHRSVSWYQQTPGQGLQFLFEYFSETQRNKGNFPGRFSGRQFSNSRSEMNVSTLELGDSALYLCASSTVGAEKLFFGSGTQLSVL.

V usage is TRBV30 and J usage is TRBJ1-2; D is uncertain. The CDR3 contains 13 residues. V was shortened by 2 bases and J by 5 bases, with 12 bases between the two germline ends. The V gene's germline CDR1 is GTSNPN and CDR2 SVGIG (reference sequence). CDR3 residues: CAWSPLISYGYTF. CDR3 nucleotides: TGTGCCTGGAGTCCCCTAATTTCATATGGCTACACCTTC.

This chain connects TRBV6-5 to TRBJ1-5; D unclear. Looked up from germline, CDR1 is MNHEY and CDR2 is SVGAGI. The CDR3 has 14 residues. V was trimmed by 9 bases and J by 2 bases, leaving 14 bases between them. CDR3 bases: TGTGCCAGTTCTCGGACGTCGGGCAATCAGCCCCAGCATTTT. This gives the protein CASSRTSGNQPQHF.

The CDR3 DNA follows: TGTGCCAGCCGGACTGGGACCGGACAGGGCAACACCGGGGAGCTGTTTTTT. Its protein is CASRTGTGQGNTGELFF. The rearrangement joins TRBV19 to TRBJ2-2; TRBD1 aligns across 8 bases. Germline lookup yields CDR1 LNHDA and CDR2 SQIVND (reference sequence). The CDR3 has 17 residues. Trimming cost V 9 bases and J 2 bases; bases outside gene matches: 14.